This paragraph covers one TCR beta chain sequence. What it binds is not known. The data originate from a study of cytomegalovirus exposure and HLA in healthy donors. Overall study findings and caveats: Among TCR beta chains of equal frequency, HLA-associated ones were more clonally expanded in a later analysis.

The CDR3 is 14 amino acids. Germline assignment: CDR1 SEHNR and CDR2 FQNEAQ (reference sequence). With 4 bases removed from V and 4 bases from J, the gap between germline ends came to 12 bases. The study ran its PCR with 60 Vbeta and 13 Jbeta primers. The assay was immunoSEQ multiplex PCR, and TCRdb's table has in-frame clones only and misses some. The sample comprises about 120,000 clones, around 78% of which are singletons, and 6.3% rests with the top ten. This clonotype was obtained from a woman aged 40-49 years in good health and CMV-seronegative. The rearrangement uses TRBV7-9 and TRBJ2-3, with D possibly matching TRBD2 (6 bases). The sequenced material came from PBMCs. The CDR3 protein is CASSSRLGADTQYF. CDR3 coding DNA: TGTGCCAGCAGCTCAAGACTAGGGGCAGATACGCAGTATTTT.